This T cell receptor (beta chain) is from a study of shared clonotypes between healthy human individuals (TCRdb year 2020). Background for the entire study: A couple of women and a few men aged 18 to 49 years were included in the cohort. For each donor, CD4 naive and CD4 memory were each run on three plates, CD8 naive on two plates, and CD8 memory on one plate. To estimate repertoire size and how much clonotypes are shared between individuals, the study performed deep sequencing of blood TCR repertoires from a few healthy adults. Libraries were prepared and TCR repertoires were sequenced by different laboratories using diverse techniques, in order to increase sequencing depth and limit assay-specific biases. Per donor, leukapheresis produced somewhere between about 0.94 and 9.5 billion PBMCs.

Donors were healthy HIV-negative adults with no recently reported acute infections or vaccinations. Every donor was a Caucasian adult residing in Nashville, Tennessee, USA. CD4+ T cells were enriched by magnetic negative selection; naive cells were then positively selected on CD45RA, and the negative fraction formed the memory subset. Blood was obtained by leukapheresis, after which PBMCs were separated by Ficoll-Histopaque density gradient centrifugation and cryopreserved in liquid nitrogen vapor phase. Analytical flow cytometry was used to check the purity and quantity of every magnetically sorted T cell population. Genomic DNA was isolated from every sorted fraction and measured by UV absorbance on a Nanodrop 2000c. Results and caveats for the whole study, not just this receptor: Compared with non-shared clonotypes, clonotypes shared by all four sorted-subset donors had higher generation probabilities. Only blood was sampled, and tissue TCR repertoires likely differ from those in blood. Sharing across a few donors was observed for about 4.8% of naive CD4, under 4% of naive CD8, 2% to 2.5% of memory CD4, and less than 0.45% of memory CD8 clonotypes. Even with the large sequencing depth, rarefaction of the sorted-subset datasets indicated that sequencing was incomplete. Larger estimated clonotype richness was generally found for naive subsets than for memory subsets. Based on pairwise subsampling, the degree of clonotype sharing among donors was expected to be affected by sequencing depth. The genetic and exposure-history diversity represented was limited by the small number of donors.

A word on this clone: Its antigen is not yet known. Per-nucleotide qualities are absent, and no much larger clonotype sits a single base away.

CDR1 is given as MNHEY and CDR2 as SMNVEV, both from the germline V gene (reference sequence). V is cut back by 7 bases and J by 5 bases, with 3 bases in the junction unmatched. The CDR3 spans 13 residues, from the cysteine through the phenylalanine. Only the CDR3 portion is preserved as DNA: 39 bases, with reading frame beginning at the first base. Using the deep immunoSEQ assay, multiplex PCR amplified TCR CDR3 regions from genomic DNA. Extracted genomic DNA from each cell subset was distributed evenly across all wells of several immunoSEQ 96-well plates, and each plate was treated as a replicate. For sorted subsets, around 0.2 ug of genomic DNA, equivalent to 25,000 to 35,000 T cell genomes, went into each replicate PCR. Purified libraries were measured with a Qubit 3.0 fluorometer, size-checked on a Bioanalyzer 2100, and measured again with the KAPA Library Quantification kit. A separate single-read 150-cycle Illumina NextSeq 550 flow cell was used to sequence each immunoSEQ 96-well plate. Per the original workflow: Because the immunoSEQ output held only junctional sequences and lacked quality scores, the filtering could not match the filtering applied to full-length reads. Sequences were annotated with PyIR, a Python wrapper for IgBLAST v1.9, using IMGT germline references to assign V/J genes and CDR3. Reads were filtered out if the reads had weak V/J assignments (E-value above 1e-6), no CDR3, stop codons, out-of-frame junctions, or ambiguous translated residues. V3J clonotypes were defined as sequences sharing an identical inferred V gene, J gene, and CDR3 amino acid sequence. Percentage overlap between repertoires was computed as shared unique clonotypes divided by the size of the smaller repertoire. Repertoire richness was assessed with RTK rarefaction, the Chao1 estimator, and Recon v2.1 estimates of unobserved clonotypes. Generation probabilities for all TCRbeta clonotypes obtained by the gDNA method from several donors were computed using OLGA. TCRdb took over this immuneACCESS table, retaining in-frame rearrangements with V and J assigned. Such tables are incomplete; in checked studies, under half of the missing clones stem from an unresolved V gene, and the remainder is unexplained. Clone size and V and J calls were adopted from that table, with D and trimming inferred from the DNA. In all, the sample holds roughly 640,000 clones, and 74% of those were seen once. Under 2% of the sample is in the top ten clones.

This TCR derives from a woman in her twenties or thirties in good health. The sequence joins TRBV27 to TRBJ2-5; the junction holds 11 bases that match TRBD2. What was sequenced was memory CD4+ T cells sorted from blood. The cell subset or site label here, explained by the study, means: CD45RA-negative fraction. The DNA is as follows: TGTGCCAGCACATCTAGCGGGAGGGAGACCCAGTACTTC. Translated, this is CASTSSGRETQYF.